The clone carrying this T cell receptor beta chain came up many times. This sample was included in a study of T-cell reconstitution after alpha-beta-depleted transplantation in children. Per germline, CDR1 SGHRS and CDR2 YFSETQ. Trimming at V came to 4 bases and at J to 4 bases, leaving 5 bases not matched to a gene. The CDR3 is 14 amino acids. The authors prepared the TCRbeta library with unique molecular identifiers. TCRdb used MiXCR to reprocess the PCR reads, holding one entry per CDR3 protein. The sample carries over 150,000 distinct CDR3 sequences, about 14% recorded once. Here the sequenced sample was PBMCs from the stem cell graft donor, taken from the stem cell graft. The clonotype was recovered from a human donor who donated a stem cell graft to a child with acute lymphoblastic leukemia. The rearrangement joins TRBV5-1 to TRBJ1-3; 7 nucleotides align to TRBD1. As DNA, the CDR3 is TGCGCCAGCAGCCACAGGGGAGGAGGAAACACCATATATTTT. Translating gives CASSHRGGGNTIYF.